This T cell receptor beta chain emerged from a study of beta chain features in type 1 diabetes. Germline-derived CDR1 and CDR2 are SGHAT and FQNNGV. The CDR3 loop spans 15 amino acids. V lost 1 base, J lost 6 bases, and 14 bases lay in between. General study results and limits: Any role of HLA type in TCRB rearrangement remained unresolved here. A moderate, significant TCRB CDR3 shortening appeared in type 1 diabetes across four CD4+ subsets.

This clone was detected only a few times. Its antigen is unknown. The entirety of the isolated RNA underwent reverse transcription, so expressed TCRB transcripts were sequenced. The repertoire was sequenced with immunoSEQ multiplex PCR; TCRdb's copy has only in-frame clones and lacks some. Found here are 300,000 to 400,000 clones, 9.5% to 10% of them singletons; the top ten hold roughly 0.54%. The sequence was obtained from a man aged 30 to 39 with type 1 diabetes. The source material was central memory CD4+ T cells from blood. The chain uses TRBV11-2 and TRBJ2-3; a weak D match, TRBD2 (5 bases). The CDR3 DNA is TGTGCCAGCAGCTTAGCTGGCGGACTCGGGGATACGCAGTATTTT. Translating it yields CASSLAGGLGDTQYF.